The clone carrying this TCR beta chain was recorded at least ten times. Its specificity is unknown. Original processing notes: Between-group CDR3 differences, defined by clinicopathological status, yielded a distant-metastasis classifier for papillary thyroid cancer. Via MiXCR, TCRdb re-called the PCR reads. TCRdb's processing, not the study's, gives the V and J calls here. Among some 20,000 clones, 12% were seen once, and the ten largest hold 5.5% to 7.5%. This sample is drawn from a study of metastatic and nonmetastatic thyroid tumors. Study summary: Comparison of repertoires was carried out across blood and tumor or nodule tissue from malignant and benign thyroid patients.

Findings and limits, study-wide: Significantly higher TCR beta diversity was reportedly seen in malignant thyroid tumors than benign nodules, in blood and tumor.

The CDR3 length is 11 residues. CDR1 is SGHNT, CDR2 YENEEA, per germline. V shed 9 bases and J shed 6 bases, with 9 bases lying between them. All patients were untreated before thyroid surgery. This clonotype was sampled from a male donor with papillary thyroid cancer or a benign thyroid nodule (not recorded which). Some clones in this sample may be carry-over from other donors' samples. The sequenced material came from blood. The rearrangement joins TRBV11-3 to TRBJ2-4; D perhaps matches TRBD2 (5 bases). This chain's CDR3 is CARGLLNIQYF. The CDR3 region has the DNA TGTGCCAGAGGACTCTTAAACATTCAGTACTTC.